The 22 T cell receptor beta chains reported below all come from one sample, sequenced in a study of blood T cell repertoires in COVID-19. Method: immunoSEQ multiplex PCR; TCRdb's copy keeps in-frame clones and lacks some. This table holds under 250,000 clones, around 82% found once. The material sequenced was peripheral blood. These receptors were collected from a woman at least 80 years old with acute or convalescent COVID-19.

The rearrangement joins TRBV3-1 (or the pseudogene TRBV3-2) to TRBJ2-5; TRBD1 matches at 10 bases. CDR3 size: 15 residues. Per germline, CDR1 LGHDT and CDR2 YNNKEL (reference sequence). V dropped 2 bases and J dropped 5; count of bases not matched to a gene: 5. CDR3 DNA sequence: TGTGCCAGCAGCCAATGGGACAGGGGTGGTGAGACCCAGTACTTC. This sequence encodes CASSQWDRGGETQYF.

J is TRBJ2-3 and V is TRBV28; 9 bases are shared with TRBD2. Germline CDR1 reads MDHEN; CDR2 reads SYDVKM. J lost 9 bases, V lost 5 bases, and 15 bases had no gene match. The CDR3 contains 16 residues. The CDR3 DNA follows: TGTGCCAGCAGTGGCCGGTCTGGCGGGGGGGTCAAGACGCAGTATTTT. It codes for CASSGRSGGGVKTQYF.

The chain has TRBV5-1 and TRBJ2-3; D ambiguous. Looked up from germline, CDR1 is SGHRS and CDR2 is YFSETQ. The CDR3 sequence is 13 residues long. V gave up 0 bases and J gave up 9 bases, with 11 bases separating them. Written as DNA, the CDR3 is TGCGCCAGCAGCTTGGCTGATAAAAGCACGCAGTATTTT. Translation gives CASSLADKSTQYF.

This CDR3 is CASVSPRGATNTEAFF. The DNA of the CDR3 is TGTGCCAGCGTCTCCCCGCGGGGGGCGACGAACACTGAAGCTTTCTTT. The chain joins TRBV28 to TRBJ1-1; D possibly corresponds to TRBD1 (6 bases). V was cut by 8 bases and J by 1 base, with 20 bases left in between. The CDR3 is 16 amino acids. Germline loops: CDR1 MDHEN, CDR2 SYDVKM.

The chain carries TRBV5-1 and TRBJ1-1; TRBD1 is a possible D gene (5 bases). The CDR3 has 15 amino acids. V gave up 2 bases and J gave up 0 bases, with 11 bases separating them. Germline V CDR1 and CDR2: SGHRS, YFSETQ. The CDR3 sequence is CASSFQSGLNTEAFF. CDR3 in DNA: TGCGCCAGCAGCTTTCAATCAGGGCTGAACACTGAAGCTTTCTTT. Full variable domain (rest looked up from reference TRBV5-1 and TRBJ1-1): KAGVTQTPRYLIKTRGQQVTLSCSPISGHRSVSWYQQTPGQGLQFLFEYFSETQRNKGNFPGRFSGRQFSNSRSEMNVSTLELGDSALYLCASSFQSGLNTEAFFGQGTRLTVV.

The chain has TRBV10-3 and TRBJ1-1; 9 bases are a match to TRBD1. The CDR3 has 15 residues. Germline lookup yields CDR1 ENHRY and CDR2 SYGVKD. V was clipped by 3 bases and J by 6 bases; unmatched bases: 8. In DNA, the CDR3 is TGTGCCATCAGTGATGTGACAGGGGGAAGCGCTGAAGCTTTCTTT. It specifies CAISDVTGGSAEAFF.

This chain joins TRBV28 and TRBJ1-2; D is unresolved. Trimming took 1 base from V and 5 from J, leaving 17 bases between them. Per the germline V gene, CDR1 is MDHEN and CDR2 is SYDVKM. This CDR3 has 16 amino acids. CDR3 loop: CASSLSRGAGFYGYTF. The CDR3 region has the DNA TGTGCCAGCAGTTTATCGCGGGGAGCAGGATTTTATGGCTACACCTTC.

The chain couples TRBV7-3 to TRBJ2-7, with D perhaps matching TRBD1 (5 bases). V dropped 1 base and J dropped 4 bases, with 8 bases sitting between them. This CDR3 comprises 13 residues. CDR1 and CDR2 (germline): SGHTA, FQGTGA. CDR3 nucleotides: TGTGCCAGCAGCTTAAGTCGACAGTACGAGCAGTACTTC. Amino acid sequence: CASSLSRQYEQYF.

This chain uses TRBV4-2 with TRBJ1-4; D is unclear. Trimming cost V 0 bases and J 8 bases, with 10 bases left between them. The germline V gene encodes CDR1 LGHNA and CDR2 YNFKEQ. The CDR3 runs 14 residues. The CDR3 sequence is CASSQERGGEKLFF. The CDR3 DNA reads as TGTGCCAGCAGCCAAGAGCGGGGAGGGGAAAAACTGTTTTTT.

The J gene is TRBJ1-1, the V gene TRBV28; 9 nucleotides agree with TRBD1. Trimming cost V 3 bases and J 5 bases; bases outside gene matches: 4. Germline lookup yields CDR1 MDHEN and CDR2 SYDVKM. There are 14 residues in the CDR3. The CDR3 reads CASSLGQGWTEAFF. CDR3 DNA sequence: TGTGCCAGCAGTTTGGGACAGGGATGGACTGAAGCTTTCTTT.

V gene TRBV5-1 combines with J gene TRBJ2-6; D is possibly TRBD2 (6 bases). Trimming took 4 bases from V and 3 from J, leaving 8 bases between them. CDR1 SGHRS and CDR2 YFSETQ come from the germline V gene. The CDR3 is 14 residues long. This CDR3 reads CASSREVGANVLTF. For the CDR3, the DNA is TGCGCCAGCAGCAGGGAGGTTGGGGCCAACGTCCTGACTTTC.

V and J are TRBV10-3 and TRBJ1-2; a weak D match, TRBD1 (6 bases). There are 14 residues in the CDR3. The germline V and J ends were trimmed by 0 bases and 8 bases, with 13 bases remaining between them. Germline V gene data show CDR1 as ENHRY and CDR2 as SYGVKD. CDR3 in amino acids: CAISESGQPAGYTF. In DNA, the CDR3 is TGTGCCATCAGTGAGTCAGGACAGCCGGCGGGCTACACCTTC.

The genes are TRBV23-1 and TRBJ1-5; 8 bases match TRBD1. TRBV23-1 qualifies as an ORF whose function is uncertain. The J segment lost 5 bases and the V segment lost 6 bases, leaving 18 bases of the junction unmatched. The CDR3 is made up of 18 amino acids. This CDR3 reads CASSRGLDIGTGDQPQHF. The CDR3 DNA is TGCGCCAGCAGCCGGGGCCTTGATATCGGGACAGGCGATCAGCCCCAGCATTTT.

This clone has only one observation. The gene calls are TRBV18 and TRBJ1-6; tentative D call: TRBD1 (5 bases). Germline V gene sequence: CDR1 KGHSH, CDR2 LQKENI. V gave up 2 bases and J gave up 10 bases, with 9 bases separating them. This CDR3 is 13 amino acids long. In DNA, the CDR3 is TGTGCCAGCTCACCAGCGGGGGTGTCACCCCTCCACTTT. The encoded protein is CASSPAGVSPLHF. Drawing the rest from reference TRBV18 and TRBJ1-6, the complete variable domain is NAGVMQNPRHLVRRRGQEARLRCSPMKGHSHVYWYRQLPEEGLKFMVYLQKENIIDESGMPKERFSAEFPKEGPSILRIQQVVRGDSAAYFCASSPAGVSPLHFGNGTRLTVT.

V is TRBV5-1 and J is TRBJ1-6, with TRBD1 matching 8 bases. J lost 14 bases, V lost 3 bases, and 4 bases had no gene match. The germline CDR1 and CDR2 sequences are SGHRS and YFSETQ. The CDR3 is 12 residues long. The CDR3 nucleotides read TGCGCCAGCAGCTCGGACAGGGTAACCCTCCACTTT. Its translation is CASSSDRVTLHF.

The chain is built from TRBV6-5 and TRBJ1-5, with D perhaps TRBD1 (6 bases). The CDR3 runs 15 residues. CDR1 and CDR2 from the germline V gene are MNHEY and SVGAGI. The V end was cut by 6 bases, the J end by 11 bases, with 23 bases between. CDR3 DNA: TGTGCCAGCAGCCAGGGGCGACAGGCGGCCGGGGCCCAGCATTTT. The encoded protein is CASSQGRQAAGAQHF.

V usage is TRBV5-8 and J usage is TRBJ1-2; weak D call: TRBD1 (5 bases). Trimming left V 2 bases short and J 6 bases short, with 11 bases between. The CDR3 sequence is 13 residues long. In germline, CDR1 is SGHTS, CDR2 YDEGEE. The CDR3 DNA is TGTGCCAGCAGCTTTGGCAGGGTCGATGGCTACACCTTC. Its translation: CASSFGRVDGYTF. The variable domain in full, with the rest retrieved from reference TRBV5-8 and TRBJ1-2, is EAGVTQSPTHLIKTRGQQATLRCSPISGHTSVYWYQQALGLGLQFLLWYDEGEERNRGNFPPRFSGRQFPNYSSELNVNALELEDSALYLCASSFGRVDGYTFGSGTRLTVV.

The chain couples TRBV3-1 (or the pseudogene TRBV3-2) to TRBJ1-6, with D uncertain. Trimming stripped 1 base from V and 9 bases from J, with 10 bases between. Germline V gene lookup returns CDR1 LGHDT and CDR2 YNNKEL (reference sequence). The CDR3 runs to 14 residues. CDR3: CASSQGSISSPLHF. For the CDR3, the DNA is TGTGCCAGCAGCCAAGGGAGCATCAGTTCACCCCTCCACTTT.

The J gene is TRBJ1-5, the V gene TRBV5-1, with D unclear. Trimming took off 0 bases at V and 5 bases at J, with 12 bases between the two ends. Germline CDR1 SGHRS, CDR2 YFSETQ. The length of the CDR3 is 15 residues. The CDR3 is CASSLVGEPHQPQHF. As DNA, the CDR3 is TGCGCCAGCAGCTTGGTCGGTGAACCTCATCAGCCCCAGCATTTT. Full variable domain (outside the CDR3, taken from reference TRBV5-1 and TRBJ1-5): KAGVTQTPRYLIKTRGQQVTLSCSPISGHRSVSWYQQTPGQGLQFLFEYFSETQRNKGNFPGRFSGRQFSNSRSEMNVSTLELGDSALYLCASSLVGEPHQPQHFGDGTRLSIL.

The V and J genes are TRBV5-1 and TRBJ2-5; 7 nucleotides match TRBD1. CDR3 length: 13 amino acids. After removal of 4 bases from V and 3 bases from J, the junction contained 3 bases not matched to a gene. The germline gives CDR1 SGHRS, CDR2 YFSETQ. CDR3 DNA: TGCGCCAGCAGCCGGGACAGAGAAGAGACCCAGTACTTC. Amino acids: CASSRDREETQYF.

The V and J genes are TRBV11-2 and TRBJ2-3; 9 bases line up with TRBD2. With V trimmed by 4 bases and J by 4 bases, 6 bases remained unmatched. This CDR3 is 15 amino acids long. Germline V lookup: CDR1 SGHAT, CDR2 FQNNGV. CDR3 sequence reads: CASSSIRLAADTQYF. DNA for the CDR3: TGTGCCAGCAGCTCAATACGACTAGCGGCAGATACGCAGTATTTT. Variable domain in full (rest from reference TRBV11-2 and TRBJ2-3): EAGVAQSPRYKIIEKRQSVAFWCNPISGHATLYWYQQILGQGPKLLIQFQNNGVVDDSQLPKDRFSAERLKGVDSTLKIQPAKLEDSAVYLCASSSIRLAADTQYFGPGTRLTVL.

V and J are TRBV9 and TRBJ2-5; TRBD2 agrees at 12 bases. Germline V gene lookup returns CDR1 SGDLS and CDR2 YYNGEE. V lost 4 bases to trimming and J lost 4 bases; unmatched junction nucleotides: 8. This CDR3 has 16 residues. CDR3 in DNA: TGTGCCAGCAGCCCTAGCGGGGGGGCGGGAGGAGAGACCCAGTACTTC. Encoded protein: CASSPSGGAGGETQYF.